The 27 T cell receptor beta chains presented below share a single source sample, sequenced in a study of T cells in Graves' hyperthyroidism and ophthalmopathy. RNA transcripts gave rise to amplified TCR beta CDR3 regions. The HTBI primer set served for first-round RT-PCR of the TCR CDR3. A single record per CDR3 protein comes from TCRdb applying MiXCR to the multiplex PCR reads. The sample includes about 350,000 distinct CDR3 sequences, over 12% of them seen just once. Sequencing was carried out using blood. The receptors shown here come from an older woman with Graves' ophthalmopathy.

This clonotype was detected many times. The V and J genes are TRBV20-1 and TRBJ1-5; 8 positions agree with TRBD1. Germline values: CDR1 DFQATT, CDR2 SNEGSKA (reference sequence). The V segment lost 1 base and the J segment 1 base; nucleotides outside the gene matches: 3. This CDR3 is 15 amino acids long. CDR3 sequence reads: CSARGQGTSNQPQHF. CDR3 bases: TGCAGTGCTAGAGGACAGGGGACGAGCAATCAGCCCCAGCATTTT.

In the case of this clonotype: Just one base apart from a much larger clone, this may be a read error. In DNA form, the CDR3 reads TGTGCCAGCAGCCAAGCCTACAATGAGCAGTTCTTC. Residues: CASSQAYNEQFF. The chain employs TRBV3-1 and TRBJ2-1, with no clear D. Germline assignment: CDR1 LGHDT and CDR2 YNNKEL (reference sequence). The germline V and J ends were trimmed by 1 base and 2 bases, with 0 bases remaining between them. The CDR3 runs to 12 residues.

Worth noting for this clonotype: The conserved phenylalanine or tryptophan normally closing the CDR3 is absent here, so this likely arose from a read error. This CDR3 reads CASSLSGGPGRELFS. The DNA of the CDR3 is TGCGCCAGCAGCTTGAGCGGGGGACCTGGCCGGGAGCTGTTTTCT. J is TRBJ2-2 and V is TRBV5-1, with 8 bases matching TRBD2. Per germline, CDR1 SGHRS and CDR2 YFSETQ. The V and J ends lost 1 base and 9 bases, in that order; junction bases with no gene match: 8. The CDR3 length is 15 residues.

The V gene is TRBV7-9, the J gene TRBJ1-1, with 8 nucleotides matching TRBD1. Germline V gives CDR1 SEHNR, CDR2 FQNEAQ (reference sequence). The CDR3 is 15 amino acids. The junction had 9 bases not matched to a gene; V was cut back by 8 bases and J by 1 base. The CDR3 here is CASLDRGKENTEAFF. In DNA form, the CDR3 reads TGTGCCAGCCTAGACAGGGGAAAAGAGAACACTGAAGCTTTCTTT.

This clonotype came up many times. The rearrangement uses TRBV27 and TRBJ2-3; a possible D gene is TRBD2 (5 bases). CDR1 and CDR2 (germline): MNHEY, SMNVEV (reference sequence). The CDR3 spans 13 residues. V was cut by 6 bases and J by 7 bases, with 14 bases left in between. CDR3 nucleotides: TGTGCCAGCAGGGGATCCGCGACTAATACGCAGTATTTT. It codes for CASRGSATNTQYF.

CDR3 sequence (DNA): TGTGCCAGCAGTGGGCAGCGGGCGAGCTCCTACAATGAGCAGTTCTTC. Translated: CASSGQRASSYNEQFF. The chain employs TRBV2 and TRBJ2-1; the D gene is possibly TRBD2 (6 bases). The V end was cut by 4 bases, the J end by 0 bases, with 13 bases between. CDR1 is SNHLY, CDR2 FYNNEI, per germline. The CDR3 is made up of 16 amino acids.

There are a few counts of this clonotype. V usage is TRBV5-1 and J usage is TRBJ2-7, with TRBD2 as a possible D gene (5 bases). The germline CDR1 and CDR2 sequences are SGHRS and YFSETQ. The CDR3 runs 16 residues. V dropped 4 bases and J dropped 6 bases, with 23 bases sitting between them. Here the CDR3 reads CASSPGLPGIYGEQYF. CDR3 DNA: TGCGCCAGCAGCCCCGGATTACCCGGGATATACGGCGAGCAGTACTTC.

As to this clonotype: No DNA is shown, since the ends of the CDR3 on it are uncertain; the CDR3 is the one TCRdb lists. V gene TRBV7-3 combines with J gene TRBJ2-2; TRBD2 is the table's D call, not checked against the DNA. The CDR3 contains 16 residues when both ends are counted. The germline V gene has CDR1 SGHTA and CDR2 FQGTGA. CDR3 loop: CASSQMTSGRPGSCFF.

This sequence joins TRBV7-3 and TRBJ2-7; 9 bases fit TRBD1. The germline CDR1 and CDR2 sequences are SGHTA and FQGTGA. Trimming cost V 0 bases and J 3 bases; bases outside gene matches: 3. CDR3 length: 15 amino acids. In DNA, the CDR3 is TGTGCCAGCAGCTTAACGTCGGGACAGGGCTACGAGCAGTACTTC. As protein: CASSLTSGQGYEQYF.

This clonotype was seen repeatedly, ten times or more. The chain uses TRBV12-3 or TRBV12-4 and TRBJ2-3; the match to TRBD2 covers 8 bases. The CDR3 contains 16 residues. With V trimmed by 6 bases and J by 3 bases, 11 bases remained unmatched. CDR3 nucleotides: TGTGCCAGCAGCCTGGGAAGCGGGAGCGGGACAGATACGCAGTATTTT. It codes for CASSLGSGSGTDTQYF.

This clonotype was seen at least ten times. The rearrangement joins TRBV2 to TRBJ2-7; 10 nucleotides agree with TRBD1. The V segment lost 8 bases and the J segment 3 bases; nucleotides outside the gene matches: 7. The CDR3 runs to 14 residues. CDR1 is SNHLY and CDR2 is FYNNEI in the germline V gene. The CDR3 nucleotides read TGTGCCAGCGGCGGGACAGGGGTTCGCTACGAGCAGTACTTC. Its protein is CASGGTGVRYEQYF. The full variable domain, with the rest looked up from reference TRBV2 and TRBJ2-7, is EPEVTQTPSHQVTQMGQEVILRCVPISNHLYFYWYRQILGQKVEFLVSFYNNEISEKSEIFDDQFSVERPDGSNFTLKIRSTKLEDSAMYFCASGGTGVRYEQYFGPGTRLTVT.

This clonotype was seen only a few times. The chain uses TRBV20-1 and TRBJ2-1; D unresolved. Germline V gives CDR1 DFQATT, CDR2 SNEGSKA (reference sequence). The ends were cut back, 1 base at V and 11 bases at J, with 18 bases in the middle. This CDR3 spans 14 amino acids. For the CDR3, the DNA is TGCAGTGCTAGAGGGACGACCCCCGAGCGAAAGCAGTTCTTC. Its protein product is CSARGTTPERKQFF.

The sample holds a few counts of this clonotype. This sequence joins TRBV6-1 and TRBJ2-3, with unresolved D. V was clipped by 0 bases and J by 2 bases, with 15 bases between them. The length of the CDR3 is 17 residues. CDR1 and CDR2 from the germline V gene are MNHNS and SASEGT. CDR3: CASSEAKRVGNTDTQYF. The CDR3, as DNA: TGTGCCAGCAGTGAAGCGAAAAGGGTGGGGAACACAGATACGCAGTATTTT.

Many counts were recorded for this clonotype. The chain has TRBV5-1 and TRBJ1-5, with D tentatively TRBD1 (5 bases). The CDR3 sequence is 15 residues long. Trimming took 2 bases from V and 4 from J, leaving 13 bases between them. Germline-derived CDR1 and CDR2 are SGHRS and YFSETQ. The CDR3 sequence: CASSFPRDENQPQHF. The DNA for the CDR3 is TGCGCCAGCAGCTTCCCTCGGGACGAGAATCAGCCCCAGCATTTT. Full variable domain (remainder filled in from reference TRBV5-1 and TRBJ1-5): KAGVTQTPRYLIKTRGQQVTLSCSPISGHRSVSWYQQTPGQGLQFLFEYFSETQRNKGNFPGRFSGRQFSNSRSEMNVSTLELGDSALYLCASSFPRDENQPQHFGDGTRLSIL.

This clonotype has ten or more counts. The rearrangement uses TRBV2 and TRBJ2-5; D is possibly TRBD2 (5 bases). Germline V gene data show CDR1 as SNHLY and CDR2 as FYNNEI. V was pared by 5 bases and J by 5 bases, with 15 bases between. The CDR3 is 14 residues long. The CDR3 loop is CASSLLGGLETQYF. In DNA form, the CDR3 reads TGTGCCAGCAGTTTGCTCGGAGGTTTGGAGACCCAGTACTTC.

This clonotype was detected many times. V is TRBV7-2 and J is TRBJ1-4; TRBD1 is a possible D gene (6 bases). This CDR3 is built from 17 residues. V lost 1 base and J 8 bases, leaving 20 bases between the germline ends. Germline CDR1 is SGHTA and CDR2 is FQGNSA. Here the CDR3 reads CASSLDYPGRGSEKLFF. In DNA, the CDR3 is TGTGCCAGCAGCTTAGATTATCCCGGTAGGGGGAGCGAAAAACTGTTTTTT.

V and J are TRBV11-2 and TRBJ2-7; D perhaps matches TRBD2 (6 bases). V was pared by 1 base and J by 4 bases, with 11 bases between. Germline-derived CDR1 and CDR2 are SGHAT and FQNNGV. This CDR3 spans 14 amino acids. The CDR3 coding sequence is TGTGCCAGCAGCTTAGGTCTAGCGAGGTACGAGCAGTACTTC. Encoded protein: CASSLGLARYEQYF.

This chain joins TRBV4-2 and TRBJ2-7; 9 nucleotides align to TRBD1. J gave up 2 bases and V 3 bases, and 5 bases lay outside the gene matches. The CDR3 totals 15 residues. Germline V lookup: CDR1 LGHNA, CDR2 YNFKEQ. The CDR3 region is CASSHPGTGTYEQYF. CDR3 nucleotides: TGTGCCAGCAGCCACCCCGGGACAGGGACCTACGAGCAGTACTTC.

This clonotype was counted at least ten times. As DNA, the CDR3 is TGTGCCAGCAGCCAAGATGCCCGGGGCGTTAATGAAAAACTGTTTTTT. It is translated as CASSQDARGVNEKLFF. V gene TRBV3-1 combines with J gene TRBJ1-4; tentative D call: TRBD1 (5 bases). The CDR3 extends over 16 amino acids. Looked up from germline, CDR1 is LGHDT and CDR2 is YNNKEL (reference sequence). Trimming took 0 bases from V and 4 from J, leaving 12 bases between them.

The chain uses TRBV10-3 and TRBJ2-5; TRBD2 aligns across 7 bases. This CDR3 is 16 amino acids long. Germline lookup yields CDR1 ENHRY and CDR2 SYGVKD. J lost 7 bases, V lost 5 bases, and 16 bases had no gene match. As DNA, the CDR3 is TGTGCCATCAGTCAGCAAGCTAGCGGAGTGGATGGGACCCAGTACTTC. It yields the protein CAISQQASGVDGTQYF.

This clonotype was detected many times. This rearrangement joins TRBV6-1 to TRBJ1-5; the D gene is possibly TRBD1 (6 bases). The V gene's germline CDR1 is MNHNS and CDR2 SASEGT. The CDR3 spans 14 residues. The germline V and J ends were trimmed by 5 bases and 1 base, with 9 bases remaining between them. This chain's CDR3 is CASSSTGSNQPQHF. CDR3 DNA sequence: TGTGCCAGCAGTTCTACAGGGAGCAATCAGCCCCAGCATTTT.

This clonotype was seen repeatedly, ten times or more. V usage is TRBV12-3 or TRBV12-4 and J usage is TRBJ2-7; D could derive from TRBD1 or TRBD2 (6 bases each). The V and J ends lost 3 bases and 2 bases respectively, with 14 bases between them. This CDR3 is built from 15 residues. The CDR3 is CASSLGGRPTYEQYF. The CDR3, as DNA: TGTGCCAGCAGTTTGGGGGGCCGACCAACCTACGAGCAGTACTTC.

Ten or more counts support this clonotype. The chain links TRBV5-1 to TRBJ2-7; D call uncertain. This CDR3 spans 14 amino acids. Germline-derived CDR1 and CDR2 are SGHRS and YFSETQ. V dropped 0 bases and J dropped 3 bases, with 10 bases sitting between them. DNA of the CDR3: TGCGCCAGCAGCTTGGGGCTCGCTCACTACGAGCAGTACTTC. This codes for CASSLGLAHYEQYF. Full variable domain (outside the CDR3, taken from reference TRBV5-1 and TRBJ2-7): KAGVTQTPRYLIKTRGQQVTLSCSPISGHRSVSWYQQTPGQGLQFLFEYFSETQRNKGNFPGRFSGRQFSNSRSEMNVSTLELGDSALYLCASSLGLAHYEQYFGPGTRLTVT.

This clonotype was picked up a small number of times. The chain recombines TRBV4-1 with TRBJ1-1; TRBD1 aligns across 9 bases. CDR1 MGHRA and CDR2 YSYEKL come from the germline V gene. The length of the CDR3 is 16 residues. J gave up 2 bases and V 0 bases, and 4 bases lay outside the gene matches. This CDR3 reads CASSQDGDRANTEAFF. In DNA, the CDR3 is TGCGCCAGCAGCCAAGATGGGGACAGGGCTAACACTGAAGCTTTCTTT.

This clonotype was seen many times. The chain joins TRBV20-1 to TRBJ2-3, with TRBD2 matching over 13 bases. Germline CDR1 DFQATT, CDR2 SNEGSKA (reference sequence). The CDR3 runs to 16 residues. Trimming removed 3 bases from V and 8 bases from J; junction bases left unmatched: 11. In nucleotides, the CDR3 is TGCAGTGCTAGCCAACTAGCGGGAGGGCCGGGGGGTACGCAGTATTTT. Amino acids: CSASQLAGGPGGTQYF.

The chain recombines TRBV18 with TRBJ1-2, with 9 positions matching TRBD1. The germline CDR1 and CDR2 sequences are KGHSH and LQKENI. This CDR3 is 13 amino acids long. V shed 6 bases, J shed 2 bases, and the junction held 1 base outside the gene matches. CDR3 protein: CASSGQGNYGYTF. The DNA for the CDR3 is TGTGCCAGCTCGGGACAGGGCAACTATGGCTACACCTTC.

At least ten counts were recorded for this clonotype. The V and J genes are TRBV18 and TRBJ2-7; D gene ambiguous. Germline V CDR1 and CDR2: KGHSH, LQKENI. This CDR3 is built from 12 residues. Trimming pared 3 bases from V and 5 bases from J, leaving 8 bases between. CDR3 nucleotide sequence: TGTGCCAGCTCACCTGGTAGAGACGAGCAGTACTTC. This encodes CASSPGRDEQYF.